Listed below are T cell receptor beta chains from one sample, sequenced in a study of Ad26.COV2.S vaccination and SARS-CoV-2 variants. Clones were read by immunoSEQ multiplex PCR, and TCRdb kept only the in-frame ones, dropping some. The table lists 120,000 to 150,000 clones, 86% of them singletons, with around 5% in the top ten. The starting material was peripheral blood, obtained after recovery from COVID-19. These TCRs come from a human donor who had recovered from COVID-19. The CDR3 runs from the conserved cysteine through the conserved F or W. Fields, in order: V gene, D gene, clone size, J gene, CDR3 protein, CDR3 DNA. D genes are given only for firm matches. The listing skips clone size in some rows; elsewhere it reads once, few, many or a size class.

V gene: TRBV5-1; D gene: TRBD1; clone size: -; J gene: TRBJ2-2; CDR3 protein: CASSLGQGPYTGELFF; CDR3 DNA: TGCGCCAGCAGCTTAGGACAGGGGCCTTACACCGGGGAGCTGTTTTTT
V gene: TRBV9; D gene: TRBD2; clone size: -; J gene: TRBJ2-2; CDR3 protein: CASSVAGGNTGELFF; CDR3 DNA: TGTGCCAGCAGCGTAGCGGGGGGGAACACCGGGGAGCTGTTTTTT
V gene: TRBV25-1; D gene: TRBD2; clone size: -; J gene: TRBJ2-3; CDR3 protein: CASTSTGTSSTDTQYF; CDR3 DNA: TGTGCCAGCACCTCGACCGGGACTAGTTCCACAGATACGCAGTATTTT
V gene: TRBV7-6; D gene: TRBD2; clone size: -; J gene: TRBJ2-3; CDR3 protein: CASSFSGGGTDTQYF; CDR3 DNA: TGTGCCAGCAGCTTTAGCGGGGGCGGCACAGATACGCAGTATTTT
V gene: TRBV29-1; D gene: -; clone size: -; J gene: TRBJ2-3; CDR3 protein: CSVLGQHGTDTQYF; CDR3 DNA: TGCAGCGTTCTTGGCCAGCACGGCACAGATACGCAGTATTTT
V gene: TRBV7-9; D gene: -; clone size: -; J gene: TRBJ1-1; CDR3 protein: CASSPFWDSKNTEAFF; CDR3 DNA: TGTGCCAGCAGCCCTTTTTGGGATTCAAAAAACACTGAAGCTTTCTTT
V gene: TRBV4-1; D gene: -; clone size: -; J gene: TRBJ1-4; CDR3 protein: CASSQVVRGRVFF; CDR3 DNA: TGCGCCAGCAGCCAGGTCGTCAGGGGACGCGTGTTTTTT
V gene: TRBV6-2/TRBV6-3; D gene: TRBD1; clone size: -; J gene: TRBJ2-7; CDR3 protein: CASSYRTGGLYEQYF; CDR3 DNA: TGTGCCAGCAGTTATCGTACAGGGGGCTTGTACGAGCAGTACTTC
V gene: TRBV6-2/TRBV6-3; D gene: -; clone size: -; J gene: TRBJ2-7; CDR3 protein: CASSDRPSSSYEQYF; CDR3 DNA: TGTGCCAGCAGCGATCGTCCGTCCAGTTCCTACGAGCAGTACTTC
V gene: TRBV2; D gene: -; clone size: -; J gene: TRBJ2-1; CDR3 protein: CASTPTPNEQFF; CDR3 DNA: TGTGCCAGCACGCCCACACCAAATGAGCAGTTCTTC
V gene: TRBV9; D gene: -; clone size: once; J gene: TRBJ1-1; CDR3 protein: CASSVGRMNTEAFF; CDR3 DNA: TGTGCCAGCAGCGTAGGACGGATGAACACTGAAGCTTTCTTT
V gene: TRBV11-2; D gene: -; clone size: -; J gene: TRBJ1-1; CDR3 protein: CASSRGRNTEAFF; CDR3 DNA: TGTGCCAGCAGCCGAGGAAGGAACACTGAAGCTTTCTTT
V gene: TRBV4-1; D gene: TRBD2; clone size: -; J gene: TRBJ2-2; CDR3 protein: CASSQGRGVTGELFF; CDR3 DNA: TGCGCCAGCAGCCAAGGCCGGGGGGTCACCGGGGAGCTGTTTTTT
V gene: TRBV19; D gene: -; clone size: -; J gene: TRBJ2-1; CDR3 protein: CASSRRDVYNEQFF; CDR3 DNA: TGTGCCAGTTCACGTCGGGACGTTTACAATGAGCAGTTCTTC
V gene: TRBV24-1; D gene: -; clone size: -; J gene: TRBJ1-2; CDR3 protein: CATSDGAGTGFYGYTF; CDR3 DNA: TGTGCCACCAGTGATGGAGCCGGGACGGGGTTCTATGGCTACACCTTC
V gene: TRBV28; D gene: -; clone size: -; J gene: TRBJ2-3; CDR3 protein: CASSPGPYTDTQYF; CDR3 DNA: TGTGCCAGCAGCCCGGGACCTTACACAGATACGCAGTATTTT
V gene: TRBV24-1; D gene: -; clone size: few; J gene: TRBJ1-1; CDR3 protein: CATSVSDNTEAFF; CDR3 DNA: TGTGCCACCAGTGTGTCAGACAACACTGAAGCTTTCTTT